The rows below give T cell receptor beta chains drawn from one sample of a study of shared clonotypes between healthy human individuals. TCRdb's table, derived via immunoSEQ multiplex PCR, lists solely in-frame clones and lacks some. The table lists roughly 2 million clones, 85% to 95% of them singletons. Specimen: naive CD4+ T cells sorted from blood. The receptors here all came from a man aged 18 to 29 in good health. Each CDR3 is given with its conserved first and last residue. D genes are given only for firm matches. Expanded clones are given a class, and other clones once, few, many or no size at all.

cdr3_nt	cdr3_aa	clone_size	v_call	j_call	d_call
TGTGCCTGGAGTTCGAAGGCATACTACGAGCAGTACTTC	CAWSSKAYYEQYF	-	TRBV30	TRBJ2-7	-
TGTGCCAGCAGCCGCACATGGGGGGCTTCGAGCAATGAGCAGTTCTTC	CASSRTWGASSNEQFF	-	TRBV5-4	TRBJ2-1	-
TGTGCCAGCAGTTACTCGTCCCGTCTCGAGCAGTACTTC	CASSYSSRLEQYF	-	TRBV6-5	TRBJ2-7	-
TGTGCCAGCAGCTTAACCAGGGGCGACACTGAAGCTTTCTTT	CASSLTRGDTEAFF	-	TRBV7-9	TRBJ1-1	-
TGTGCCAGCAGCTTACGGACCGGGACCCCTTCCCAGGATACGCAGTATTTT	CASSLRTGTPSQDTQYF	-	TRBV7-9	TRBJ2-3	-
TGTGCCAGCAGTGGACAGCGTAGCAATCAGCCCCAGCATTTT	CASSGQRSNQPQHF	-	TRBV6-1	TRBJ1-5	-
TGTGCCAGCAGCCTGTTCGGGGAGACCCAGTACTTC	CASSLFGETQYF	-	TRBV5-4	TRBJ2-5	-
TGCGCCAGCAGAGACAGCACAGATACGCAGTATTTT	CASRDSTDTQYF	-	TRBV5-1	TRBJ2-3	-
TGTGCCAGCTCACCACGTTACGGGGACAATGAGCAGTTCTTC	CASSPRYGDNEQFF	-	TRBV18	TRBJ2-1	-
TGTGCCTGGAGTCCATCCCCCAATTCACCCCTCCACTTT	CAWSPSPNSPLHF	once	TRBV30	TRBJ1-6	-
TGTGCCAGCCGCCCGGGACAGACCTACAATGAGCAGTTCTTC	CASRPGQTYNEQFF	-	TRBV6-5	TRBJ2-1	TRBD1
TGCGCCAGCAGCTTGGACGGGACAGACTACGAGCAGTACTTC	CASSLDGTDYEQYF	-	TRBV5-1	TRBJ2-7	TRBD1
TGTGCCTGGAAAAAACTGTTTTTT	CAWKKLFF	-	TRBV30	TRBJ1-4	-
TGTGCCAGCCGGCGGGACGTCCCCTACGAGCAGTACTTC	CASRRDVPYEQYF	-	TRBV5-6	TRBJ2-7	-
TGTGCCAGCAGCTTTTCGCCTAGCGGGATAAAAGAGACCCAGTACTTC	CASSFSPSGIKETQYF	-	TRBV12-1	TRBJ2-5	-
TGCGCCAGCAGCTTGTGGGGACAGGGAGAGAACGACTACACCTTC	CASSLWGQGENDYTF	-	TRBV5-1	TRBJ1-2	TRBD1
TGTGCCAGCAGCTTAATTCGCGGGAGAGGATTCAATGAGCAGTTCTTC	CASSLIRGRGFNEQFF	-	TRBV11-2	TRBJ2-1	TRBD2
TGTGCCAGCAGCTTAGCGCCCGGAATGGGTGAAAAACTGTTTTTT	CASSLAPGMGEKLFF	-	TRBV7-9	TRBJ1-4	-
TGCGCCAGCAGCAGTGTAAGGGGGAAAGAAAAACTGTTTTTT	CASSSVRGKEKLFF	once	TRBV5-1	TRBJ1-4	-
TGTGCCAGCAGCGGACTACTAAGCACAGATACGCAGTATTTT	CASSGLLSTDTQYF	-	TRBV9	TRBJ2-3	-
TGTGCCAGCAGCTTAGGTGGGACAGGGGGCTTTGCCACGCAGTATTTT	CASSLGGTGGFATQYF	-	TRBV7-8	TRBJ2-3	TRBD1
TGTGCCAGCAGAGCACAGGAGACCGGGGAGCTGTTTTTT	CASRAQETGELFF	-	TRBV6-4	TRBJ2-2	-
TGCGCCAGCAGCGAGGGGACAGGGAATGAAAAACTGTTTTTT	CASSEGTGNEKLFF	-	TRBV5-1	TRBJ1-4	TRBD1
TGTGCCAGCAGCCCCCCGAACCCGCGCCACACCGGGGAGCTGTTTTTT	CASSPPNPRHTGELFF	once	TRBV7-2	TRBJ2-2	-
TGTGCCAGCAGTGAAGGGACTCTAACAGATACGCAGTATTTT	CASSEGTLTDTQYF	-	TRBV6-1	TRBJ2-3	-
TGCGCCAGCAGCGTGGAACGGGGCACAGATACGCAGTATTTT	CASSVERGTDTQYF	-	TRBV5-1	TRBJ2-3	-
TGTGCCACCAGCAGACCCCTGGGAGGGGGGTACGAGCAGTACTTC	CATSRPLGGGYEQYF	once	TRBV15	TRBJ2-7	-
TGTGCCAGCTCCCGAGGGCGGGGTCAGTACAATGAGCAGTTCTTC	CASSRGRGQYNEQFF	-	TRBV18	TRBJ2-1	-
TGTGCCTGGAGTGTAGCGGGAGGAACGCAGTATTTT	CAWSVAGGTQYF	-	TRBV30	TRBJ2-3	TRBD2
TGTGCCACTAGGGACAGGGGGCAAATGTCGAATTCACCCCTCCACTTT	CATRDRGQMSNSPLHF	-	TRBV15	TRBJ1-6	TRBD1
TGTGCCAGCAGCTTAGTATACACAGATACGCAGTATTTT	CASSLVYTDTQYF	-	TRBV11-2	TRBJ2-3	-
TGTGCCAGCAGCGTAGGGGGCACTCAAGAGACCCAGTACTTC	CASSVGGTQETQYF	-	TRBV9	TRBJ2-5	-
TGTGCCAGCAGTTCGTTTAAATCCGGGGTTCCCTCTGGGGCCAACGTCCTGACTTTC	CASSSFKSGVPSGANVLTF	once	TRBV27	TRBJ2-6	-
TGTGCCAGCAGGGGGACGGGGTCGGGTTCCTACGAGCAGTACTTC	CASRGTGSGSYEQYF	-	TRBV27	TRBJ2-7	-
TGTGCCAGCAGTCACACTTCCGGGACTAGCGGGAAAAAGGCCGGGGAGCTGTTTTTT	CASSHTSGTSGKKAGELFF	-	TRBV2	TRBJ2-2	TRBD2
TGTGCCAGCAGCTTACAGGCTAATCAGCCCCAGCATTTT	CASSLQANQPQHF	-	TRBV7-8	TRBJ1-5	-
TGTGCCATCAGTGAGTCTGGAGGGGTTAATCAGCCCCAGCATTTT	CAISESGGVNQPQHF	-	TRBV10-3	TRBJ1-5	-
TGTGCCAGCAGCCCCGGGACGGACTTGTTTAACACTGAAGCTTTCTTT	CASSPGTDLFNTEAFF	once	TRBV9	TRBJ1-1	-
TGTGCCAGCAGACCGGGACAGGGGAGTTACGAGCAGTACTTC	CASRPGQGSYEQYF	-	TRBV6-5	TRBJ2-7	TRBD1
TGCGCCAGCAGCTCGGATAACACGTATGGCTACACCTTC	CASSSDNTYGYTF	-	TRBV5-1	TRBJ1-2	-
TGTGCCATCAGTAGCAGGGAGGGCTACGAGCAGTACTTC	CAISSREGYEQYF	-	TRBV10-3	TRBJ2-7	TRBD2
TGTGCCTCGGGACAGGGGCCGACTAATGAAAAACTGTTTTTT	CASGQGPTNEKLFF	-	TRBV30	TRBJ1-4	TRBD1
TGTGCCAGCAGCTTAGTCGGACGGGTGAACACTGAAGCTTTCTTT	CASSLVGRVNTEAFF	-	TRBV7-9	TRBJ1-1	-
TGTGCCAGCAGTTACTCGAACATACTGAACACTGAAGCTTTCTTT	CASSYSNILNTEAFF	few	TRBV6-5	TRBJ1-1	-
TGTGCCAGCAGCTTATCGACTAGCAATCAGCCCCAGCATTTT	CASSLSTSNQPQHF	-	TRBV11-2	TRBJ1-5	-
TGTGCCTTCGCGGGGGCGCGGGGGAATCAGCCCCAGCATTTT	CAFAGARGNQPQHF	-	TRBV30	TRBJ1-5	-
TGTGCCAGCGGCCCCCGGACGGGCACCGGGGAGCTGTTTTTT	CASGPRTGTGELFF	-	TRBV7-9	TRBJ2-2	-
TGTGCCAGCAGTCCCTCCGGTGGGTATCAGCCCCAGCATTTT	CASSPSGGYQPQHF	-	TRBV2	TRBJ1-5	-
TGTGCCAGCAGCCAAGTAGCTGGCAGATTGTTATCCCAAGAGACCCAGTACTTC	CASSQVAGRLLSQETQYF	-	TRBV14	TRBJ2-5	-
TGTGCCAGCGGACAGGGTGTGAACACTGAAGCTTTCTTT	CASGQGVNTEAFF	-	TRBV6-6	TRBJ1-1	TRBD1
TGTGCCAGCAGCTCAACCTACGAGCAGTACTTC	CASSSTYEQYF	-	TRBV5-4	TRBJ2-7	-
TGTGCCAGTAGTAGAGGGGACCAGTCATCGAAGGAGACCCAGTACTTC	CASSRGDQSSKETQYF	-	TRBV19	TRBJ2-5	-
TGTGCCAGCTCACCACGGGACAGGGGTTATGGCTACACCTTC	CASSPRDRGYGYTF	-	TRBV18	TRBJ1-2	TRBD1
TGCGCCAGCAGCCAGATCGACAGGGTCCCCTACGAGCAGTACTTC	CASSQIDRVPYEQYF	-	TRBV4-3	TRBJ2-7	TRBD1
TGTGCCAGCACACGTGGTTCTAGCGGGGGAACGGGAGAGACCCAGTACTTC	CASTRGSSGGTGETQYF	-	TRBV5-8	TRBJ2-5	TRBD2
TGTGCCATCAGTGGGGGGGCGGAGCAGTTCTTC	CAISGGAEQFF	-	TRBV10-3	TRBJ2-1	-